This TCR beta chain appears in the sequencing data of a study of blood T cell repertoires in COVID-19. About the study: The study drew acute and convalescent COVID-19 samples from the United States, Italy and Spain. Nucleic acid was either cDNA or gDNA, and it came from T cells, B-cell-depleted T cells, or PBMCs.

The assay was immunoSEQ multiplex PCR, and TCRdb's table has in-frame clones only and misses some. The sample has over 200,000 clones, 80% to 85% seen once. The CDR3 is 14 residues long. V lost 2 bases, J lost 7 bases, and 12 bases lay in between. Germline-derived CDR1 and CDR2 are MRHNA and SNTAGT. The receptor was isolated from a human donor in a cohort sampled during active COVID-19. The sequencing sample was made of peripheral blood. The chain recombines TRBV6-4 with TRBJ2-1; TRBD2 is a possible D gene (6 bases). The CDR3 bases are TGTGCCAGCAGTGACCAGGGAGGTGGAAATGAGCAGTTCTTC. Its translation is CASSDQGGGNEQFF.